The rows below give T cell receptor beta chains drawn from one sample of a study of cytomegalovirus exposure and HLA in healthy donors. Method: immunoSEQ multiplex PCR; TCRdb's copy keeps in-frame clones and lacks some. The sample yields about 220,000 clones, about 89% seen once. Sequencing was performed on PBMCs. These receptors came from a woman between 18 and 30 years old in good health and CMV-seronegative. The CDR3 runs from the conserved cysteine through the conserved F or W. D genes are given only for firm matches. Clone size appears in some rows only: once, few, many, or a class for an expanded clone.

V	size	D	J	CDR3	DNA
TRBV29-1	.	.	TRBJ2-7	CSVDQGRGYEQYF	TGCAGCGTCGATCAGGGTAGAGGTTACGAGCAGTACTTC
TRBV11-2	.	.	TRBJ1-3	CASSLQGKVGNTIYF	TGTGCCAGCAGCTTACAGGGGAAGGTCGGAAACACCATATATTTT
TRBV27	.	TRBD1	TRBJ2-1	CASSPGGPYNEQFF	TGTGCCAGCAGCCCAGGGGGCCCCTACAATGAGCAGTTCTTC
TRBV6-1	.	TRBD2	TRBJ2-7	CASRKGLAENGQYF	TGTGCCAGCAGGAAAGGACTAGCGGAAAACGGGCAGTACTTC
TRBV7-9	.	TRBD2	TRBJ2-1	CASSPGLAGVFF	TGTGCCAGCAGCCCGGGACTAGCGGGAGTCTTCTTC
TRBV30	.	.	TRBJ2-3	CAWSVPLFGSRKDTQYF	TGTGCCTGGAGTGTACCGTTGTTCGGGAGCAGGAAAGATACGCAGTATTTT
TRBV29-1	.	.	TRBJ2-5	CSVGTYGAQYF	TGCAGCGTGGGAACCTACGGGGCCCAGTACTTC
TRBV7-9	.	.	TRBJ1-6	CASSLGVGDSPLHF	TGTGCCAGCAGCTTAGGCGTCGGAGACTCACCCCTCCACTTT
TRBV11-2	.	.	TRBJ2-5	CASSFLRRGQETQYF	TGTGCCAGCAGCTTCTTGAGGAGGGGCCAAGAGACCCAGTACTTC
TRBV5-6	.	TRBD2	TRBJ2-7	CASSGGLDLYEQYF	TGTGCCAGCAGCGGGGGACTAGATCTCTACGAGCAGTACTTC
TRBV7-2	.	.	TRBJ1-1	CASSLGSGAVLGTEAFF	TGTGCCAGCAGCTTAGGTTCTGGGGCGGTATTAGGCACTGAAGCTTTCTTT
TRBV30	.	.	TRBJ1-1	CAWSPRQNTEAFF	TGTGCCTGGAGTCCTCGACAGAACACTGAAGCTTTCTTT
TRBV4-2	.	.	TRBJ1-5	CASSQWTSDQPQHF	TGTGCCAGCAGCCAGTGGACATCCGACCAGCCCCAGCATTTT
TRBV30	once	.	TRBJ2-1	CAWSAQKQFF	TGTGCCTGGAGTGCCCAAAAGCAGTTCTTC
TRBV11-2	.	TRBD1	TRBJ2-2	CASRPGQGRSNTGELFF	TGTGCCAGCAGACCCGGACAGGGAAGGTCGAACACCGGGGAGCTGTTTTTT
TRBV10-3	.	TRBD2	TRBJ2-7	CAIWSGRGDEQYF	TGTGCCATCTGGAGCGGGAGAGGTGACGAGCAGTACTTC
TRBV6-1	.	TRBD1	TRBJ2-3	CASSVGTAYTDTQYF	TGTGCCAGCAGTGTGGGGACAGCCTACACAGATACGCAGTATTTT
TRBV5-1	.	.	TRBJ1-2	CASSLASNYGYTF	TGCGCCAGCAGCTTGGCCTCTAACTATGGCTACACCTTC
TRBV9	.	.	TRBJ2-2	CASSAPTRIWTGELFF	TGTGCCAGCAGCGCCCCTACTAGAATTTGGACCGGGGAGCTGTTTTTT
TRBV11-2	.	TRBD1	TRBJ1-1	CASSSRGLGTEAFF	TGTGCCAGCAGCTCCAGGGGGCTGGGCACTGAAGCTTTCTTT
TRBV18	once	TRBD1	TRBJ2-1	CASSRRDRAAYNEQFF	TGTGCCAGCTCACGGCGGGACAGGGCGGCCTACAATGAGCAGTTCTTC
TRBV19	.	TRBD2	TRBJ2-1	CASSVDGTSGYNEQFF	TGTGCCAGTAGTGTCGACGGGACTAGCGGATACAATGAGCAGTTCTTC
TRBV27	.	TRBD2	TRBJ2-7	CASSPGLAGDEQYF	TGTGCCAGCAGTCCCGGACTAGCGGGAGACGAGCAGTACTTC
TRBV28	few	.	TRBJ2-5	CASSFGLGGRQETQYF	TGTGCCAGCAGTTTTGGCTTGGGGGGACGGCAAGAGACCCAGTACTTC
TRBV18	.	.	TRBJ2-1	CASSPERQRQFF	TGTGCCAGCTCACCAGAGCGACAGCGTCAGTTCTTC
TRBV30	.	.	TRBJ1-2	CAWASTGDYGYTF	TGTGCCTGGGCCTCGACAGGAGACTATGGCTACACCTTC
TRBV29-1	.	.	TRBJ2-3	CSVGPGLGAGTDTQYF	TGCAGCGTTGGACCGGGCCTAGGGGCGGGCACAGATACGCAGTATTTT
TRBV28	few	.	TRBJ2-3	CAAVTGLGTDTQYF	TGTGCCGCCGTCACAGGGCTGGGCACAGATACGCAGTATTTT
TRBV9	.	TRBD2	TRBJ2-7	CASSVDPSGTYEQYF	TGTGCCAGCAGCGTAGATCCTAGCGGTACCTACGAGCAGTACTTC
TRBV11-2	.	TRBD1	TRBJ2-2	CASSFGGRVGQVVTGELFF	TGTGCCAGCAGCTTTGGCGGCCGTGTAGGACAGGTAGTCACCGGGGAGCTGTTTTTT
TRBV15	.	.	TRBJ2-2	CATSRGFQDRSRTGGELFF	TGTGCCACCAGCAGAGGATTTCAGGACAGATCTAGAACAGGCGGGGAGCTGTTTTTT
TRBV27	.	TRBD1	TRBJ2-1	CASSLDGTVTYNEQFF	TGTGCCAGCAGTTTAGACGGGACAGTAACCTACAATGAGCAGTTCTTC
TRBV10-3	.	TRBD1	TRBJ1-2	CAISAGTDSNMGFTF	TGTGCCATCAGTGCGGGGACAGATTCGAACATGGGGTTCACCTTC
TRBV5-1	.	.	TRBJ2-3	CASSRWRVTDTQYF	TGCGCCAGCAGCCGTTGGAGGGTCACAGATACGCAGTATTTT
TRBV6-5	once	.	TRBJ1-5	CASSATGSNQPQHF	TGTGCCAGCAGTGCCACAGGGAGCAATCAGCCCCAGCATTTT
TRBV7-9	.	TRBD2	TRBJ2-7	CASSSSGRAHEQYF	TGTGCCAGCAGCTCGAGCGGGAGGGCCCACGAGCAGTACTTC
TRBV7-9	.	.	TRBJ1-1	CASSLIQSLNTEAFF	TGTGCCAGCAGCCTTATACAGAGTTTGAACACTGAAGCTTTCTTT
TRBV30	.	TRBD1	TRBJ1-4	CAWSAGQGLEKLFF	TGTGCCTGGAGTGCGGGACAGGGTCTTGAAAAACTGTTTTTT
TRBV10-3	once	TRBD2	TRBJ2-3	CAISETSGSTDTQYF	TGTGCCATCAGCGAGACTAGCGGGAGTACAGATACGCAGTATTTT
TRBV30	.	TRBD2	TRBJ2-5	CAWSRGVTIGTQYF	TGTGCCTGGAGTCGGGGGGTCACTATAGGGACCCAGTACTTC
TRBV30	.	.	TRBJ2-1	CAWSPLNEQFF	TGTGCCTGGAGCCCCTTGAATGAGCAGTTCTTC